Listed below are T cell receptor beta chains from one sample, sequenced in a study of cytomegalovirus exposure and HLA in healthy donors. The table came from immunoSEQ multiplex PCR; TCRdb's copy has only in-frame clones and leaves some out. The data show approximately 120,000 clones, with over 60% seen just once and roughly 13% held by the top ten. The specimen was PBMCs. These receptors came from a woman aged 35 to 49 in good health and CMV-seropositive. Both conserved end residues are part of each CDR3. D genes are given only for firm matches. Clone size is given for some rows only: seen once, a few or many times, or a class if the clone is expanded.

V: TRBV5-1; size: NA; J: TRBJ2-3; D: NA; CDR3: CASSFLVLTDTQYF; DNA: TGCGCCAGCAGCTTCCTAGTTCTCACAGATACGCAGTATTTT
V: TRBV2; size: NA; J: TRBJ2-7; D: NA; CDR3: CASSGQDSQSSYEQYF; DNA: TGTGCCAGCAGTGGACAGGACTCCCAAAGCTCCTACGAGCAGTACTTC
V: TRBV30; size: NA; J: TRBJ2-4; D: TRBD1; CDR3: CAWSSGQAGKNIQYF; DNA: TGTGCCTGGAGTTCTGGACAGGCTGGCAAAAACATTCAGTACTTC
V: TRBV4-1; size: NA; J: TRBJ2-5; D: TRBD1; CDR3: CASSQQQGAGETQYF; DNA: TGCGCCAGCAGCCAGCAACAGGGGGCAGGAGAGACCCAGTACTTC
V: TRBV10-3; size: NA; J: TRBJ1-3; D: TRBD1; CDR3: CQPGQRYF; DNA: TGTCAACCGGGACAGAGATATTTT
V: TRBV30; size: NA; J: TRBJ1-2; D: NA; CDR3: CAWSRGLRANYGYTF; DNA: TGTGCCTGGAGTCGGGGGTTAAGGGCTAACTATGGCTACACCTTC
V: TRBV5-1; size: NA; J: TRBJ2-5; D: TRBD2; CDR3: CASKREGRETQYF; DNA: TGCGCCAGCAAACGGGAGGGCAGGGAGACCCAGTACTTC
V: TRBV9; size: once; J: TRBJ2-7; D: TRBD1; CDR3: CASSPRQGAVYEQYF; DNA: TGTGCCAGCAGCCCACGGCAGGGGGCGGTCTACGAGCAGTACTTC
V: TRBV30; size: NA; J: TRBJ2-7; D: NA; CDR3: CAWNGSGREQYF; DNA: TGTGCCTGGAATGGGTCAGGGCGCGAGCAGTACTTC
V: TRBV18; size: NA; J: TRBJ2-5; D: NA; CDR3: CASSLRHLQETQYF; DNA: TGTGCCAGCTCACTTCGACACCTGCAAGAGACCCAGTACTTC
V: TRBV19; size: NA; J: TRBJ2-3; D: NA; CDR3: CASSVAGDTQYF; DNA: TGTGCCAGTTCAGTGGCGGGAGATACGCAGTATTTT
V: TRBV7-9; size: NA; J: TRBJ1-2; D: NA; CDR3: CASSPRDTLLHGYTF; DNA: TGTGCCAGCAGCCCCCGGGACACGCTACTTCATGGCTACACCTTC
V: TRBV28; size: NA; J: TRBJ1-5; D: NA; CDR3: CASSLSSLSNQPQHF; DNA: TGTGCCAGCAGTTTAAGTAGCCTTAGCAATCAGCCCCAGCATTTT
V: TRBV6-6; size: NA; J: TRBJ1-1; D: TRBD1; CDR3: CASSYAPDRGTEAFF; DNA: TGTGCCAGCAGTTATGCCCCGGACAGGGGGACTGAAGCTTTCTTT
V: TRBV29-1; size: NA; J: TRBJ1-2; D: TRBD1; CDR3: CSVDGFYRGDGYTF; DNA: TGCAGCGTTGACGGTTTTTACAGGGGCGATGGCTACACCTTC
V: TRBV20-1; size: NA; J: TRBJ2-3; D: TRBD2; CDR3: CRASGTDTQYF; DNA: TGCAGGGCTAGCGGGACAGATACGCAGTATTTT